These 28 T cell receptor beta chains originate from one sample sequenced in a study of blood T cell repertoires in COVID-19. Here immunoSEQ multiplex PCR was the method, and the copy in TCRdb shows in-frame clones only, minus some. This sample has about 240,000 clones, with around 85% found just once. The sequenced sample consisted of peripheral blood. The receptor set was obtained from a woman aged 80 or over with acute or convalescent COVID-19.

V gene TRBV5-4 combines with J gene TRBJ2-3; 10 bases map to TRBD2. This CDR3 spans 16 amino acids. Germline-derived CDR1 and CDR2 are SGHNT and YYREEE (reference sequence). J lost 0 bases, V lost 4 bases, and 5 bases had no gene match. The CDR3 coding sequence is TGTGCCAGCAGCGACCGGACTAGCGGTAGCACAGATACGCAGTATTTT. Residues: CASSDRTSGSTDTQYF. The full variable domain, completed using reference TRBV5-4 and TRBJ2-3, is ETGVTQSPTHLIKTRGQQVTLRCSSQSGHNTVSWYQQALGQGPQFIFQYYREEENGRGNFPPRFSGLQFPNYSSELNVNALELDDSALYLCASSDRTSGSTDTQYFGPGTRLTVL.

J is TRBJ1-1 and V is TRBV12-3 or TRBV12-4, with D hard to call. Between the trimmed V and J ends, which lost 6 bases and 2 bases, there was a span of 7 bases. The CDR3 spans 12 residues. CDR3 DNA sequence: TGTGCCAGCAGCCCCCTAAACACTGAAGCTTTCTTT. As protein: CASSPLNTEAFF.

This clone was seen more than once but under ten times. J is TRBJ2-2 and V is TRBV7-6; TRBD2 might be the D (5 bases). Trimming left V 1 base short and J 0 bases short, with 6 bases between. CDR1 is SGHVS and CDR2 is FNYEAQ in the germline V gene. The CDR3 length is 15 residues. CDR3 in DNA: TGTGCCAGCAGCTTAGAGGGAGCGAACACCGGGGAGCTGTTTTTT. As protein: CASSLEGANTGELFF.

This sequence joins TRBV28 and TRBJ2-2, with D possibly TRBD1 on 6 matching bases. In germline, CDR1 is MDHEN, CDR2 SYDVKM. The V and J ends lost 3 bases and 3 bases respectively, with 17 bases between them. There are 17 residues in the CDR3. The CDR3 nucleotides read TGTGCCAGCAGTTTGGGAAGACAGGTACCGGACACCGGGGAGCTGTTTTTT. Translation: CASSLGRQVPDTGELFF.

The J gene is TRBJ2-3, the V gene TRBV27; no reliable D call. The V gene lost 2 bases and the J gene lost 0 bases, with 9 bases spanning the gap. Per the germline V gene, CDR1 is MNHEY and CDR2 is SMNVEV (reference sequence). There are 15 residues in the CDR3. Written as DNA, the CDR3 is TGTGCCAGCAGTTTAACAGTGGGCAGCACAGATACGCAGTATTTT. Protein sequence: CASSLTVGSTDTQYF.

The chain recombines TRBV6-5 with TRBJ1-5, with TRBD1 matching 7 bases. The V segment lost 0 bases and the J segment 4 bases; nucleotides outside the gene matches: 3. CDR3 length equals 15 residues. Germline-derived CDR1 and CDR2 are MNHEY and SVGAGI. CDR3 DNA sequence: TGTGCCAGCAGTTACTCGGGGACAGCGAATCAGCCCCAGCATTTT. Its translation: CASSYSGTANQPQHF.

This clone was counted once. The chain joins TRBV28 to TRBJ1-2; a weak D match, TRBD1 (6 bases). Germline CDR1 is MDHEN and CDR2 is SYDVKM. V was trimmed by 2 bases and J by 1 base, leaving 14 bases between them. The CDR3 is 16 amino acids. CDR3 DNA: TGTGCCAGCAGTTTAGAATCGACAGGACTTAACTATGGCTACACCTTC. Protein sequence: CASSLESTGLNYGYTF.

Only a few counts were recorded for this clone. CDR3 region: CASSPGTGGNTQYF. In DNA, the CDR3 is TGTGCCAGCAGCCCGGGCACAGGGGGGAATACGCAGTATTTT. This chain uses TRBV7-3 with TRBJ2-3, with 8 bases aligning to TRBD1. With V trimmed by 5 bases and J by 7 bases, 8 bases remained unmatched. This CDR3 region has 14 residues. Per the germline V gene, CDR1 is SGHTA and CDR2 is FQGTGA.

The V call is TRBV2, the J call TRBJ2-7, with a tentative D call TRBD1 (6 bases). Deletions cut 7 bases from V and 7 bases from J, with 8 bases between. The germline V gene encodes CDR1 SNHLY and CDR2 FYNNEI. The CDR3 spans 10 residues. The CDR3 reads CASIDREQYF. DNA of the CDR3: TGTGCCAGCATAGACAGGGAGCAGTACTTC.

The chain's CDR3 is CASSLRQGKYNSPLHF. In DNA, the CDR3 is TGTGCCAGCAGCTTAAGGCAGGGCAAGTATAATTCACCCCTCCACTTT. The chain carries TRBV5-6 and TRBJ1-6; tentatively, D is TRBD1 (5 bases). V lost 2 bases and J lost 4, with 13 bases in between. CDR3 length: 16 amino acids. Germline V CDR1 and CDR2: SGHDT, YYEEEE.

This clone was seen a few times. This chain uses TRBV19 with TRBJ2-2; D may be TRBD2 (5 bases). CDR3 size: 14 residues. The V gene lost 3 bases and the J gene lost 6 bases, with 11 bases spanning the gap. Germline V gives CDR1 LNHDA, CDR2 SQIVND (reference sequence). CDR3 protein: CASSIRGFPGELFF. In nucleotides, the CDR3 is TGTGCCAGTAGTATTCGAGGGTTCCCCGGGGAGCTGTTTTTT.

The rearrangement uses TRBV10-3 and TRBJ1-3; unclear D gene. CDR3 length: 14 residues. The V gene's germline CDR1 is ENHRY and CDR2 SYGVKD. The ends were cut back, 7 bases at V and 0 bases at J, with 10 bases in the middle. For the CDR3, the DNA is TGTGCCATCACCGAACACTACTCTGGAAACACCATATATTTT. Encoded protein: CAITEHYSGNTIYF.

The chain has TRBV15 and TRBJ2-5; TRBD2 matches 10 bases. Germline CDR1 LNHNV, CDR2 YYDKDF (reference sequence). This CDR3 region has 14 residues. V lost 2 bases to trimming and J lost 5 bases; unmatched junction nucleotides: 2. Here the CDR3 reads CATSRPGLAETQYF. The CDR3 bases are TGTGCCACCAGCAGACCGGGACTAGCGGAGACCCAGTACTTC.

The count of this clone is one. This sample includes further DNA sequences coding for the same CDR3. The rearrangement uses TRBV28 and TRBJ2-5; D might be TRBD1 (6 bases). Trimming took 2 bases from V and 1 from J, leaving 8 bases between them. This CDR3 has 14 amino acids. CDR1 and CDR2 from the germline V gene are MDHEN and SYDVKM. CDR3 sequence (DNA): TGTGCCAGCAGTTTAGCAGGGGTCCAAGAGACCCAGTACTTC. Translation gives CASSLAGVQETQYF.

The chain joins TRBV7-6 to TRBJ1-3; D remains ambiguous. Trimming pared 1 base from V and 0 bases from J, leaving 7 bases between. The CDR3 runs 15 residues. The germline V gene has CDR1 SGHVS and CDR2 FNYEAQ. The chain's CDR3 is CASSLVTSSGNTIYF. In DNA form, the CDR3 reads TGTGCCAGCAGCTTAGTGACAAGCTCTGGAAACACCATATATTTT.

The chain joins TRBV7-2 to TRBJ2-7, with TRBD2 identical over 8 bases. The CDR3 is 14 residues long. The germline CDR1 and CDR2 sequences are SGHTA and FQGNSA. V was pared by 4 bases and J by 2 bases, with 4 bases of the junction left unmatched. In DNA form, the CDR3 reads TGTGCCAGCAGCTACGGGGGGGGCACCTACGAGCAGTACTTC. This codes for CASSYGGGTYEQYF.

This chain connects TRBV2 to TRBJ2-7, with TRBD2 identical over 9 bases. Germline V lookup: CDR1 SNHLY, CDR2 FYNNEI. The CDR3 consists of 15 residues. V dropped 8 bases and J dropped 3; count of bases not matched to a gene: 11. CDR3 residues: CASSPWSGGHYEQYF. The CDR3 region has the DNA TGTGCCAGCTCGCCCTGGAGCGGGGGGCACTACGAGCAGTACTTC. Full variable domain (outside the CDR3, taken from reference TRBV2 and TRBJ2-7): EPEVTQTPSHQVTQMGQEVILRCVPISNHLYFYWYRQILGQKVEFLVSFYNNEISEKSEIFDDQFSVERPDGSNFTLKIRSTKLEDSAMYFCASSPWSGGHYEQYFGPGTRLTVT.

The rearrangement joins TRBV19 to TRBJ1-6, with D perhaps matching TRBD1 (5 bases). The CDR3 loop spans 17 amino acids. CDR1 and CDR2 from the germline V gene are LNHDA and SQIVND (reference sequence). V was trimmed by 5 bases and J by 0 bases, leaving 14 bases between them. This CDR3 reads CASSSWGQSSYNSPLHF. The DNA of the CDR3 is TGTGCCAGTAGTTCCTGGGGCCAAAGCTCCTATAATTCACCCCTCCACTTT. Full variable domain (missing parts from reference TRBV19 and TRBJ1-6): DGGITQSPKYLFRKEGQNVTLSCEQNLNHDAMYWYRQDPGQGLRLIYYSQIVNDFQKGDIAEGYSVSREKKESFPLTVTSAQKNPTAFYLCASSSWGQSSYNSPLHFGNGTRLTVT.

The chain joins TRBV19 to TRBJ1-6, with D possibly matching TRBD1 (6 bases). The CDR3 spans 13 residues. Trimming removed 8 bases at V and 7 bases at J, with 12 bases between. Germline CDR1 LNHDA, CDR2 SQIVND (reference sequence). DNA of the CDR3: TGTGCCAGTGAGGGGGAGAAGAATTCACCCCTCCACTTT. It is translated as CASEGEKNSPLHF.

The rearrangement joins TRBV3-1 (or the pseudogene TRBV3-2) to TRBJ1-6, with 7 bases matching TRBD1. Germline values: CDR1 LGHDT, CDR2 YNNKEL (reference sequence). V dropped 6 bases and J dropped 0; count of bases not matched to a gene: 8. The CDR3 is 17 amino acids. CDR3 region: CASSLGTVSSYNSPLHF. The CDR3 nucleotides are TGTGCCAGCAGTCTCGGGACAGTAAGCTCCTATAATTCACCCCTCCACTTT.

The chain employs TRBV6-6 and TRBJ1-4, with TRBD1 identical over 7 bases. The V gene end was trimmed by 5 bases and the J gene end by 7 bases; junction bases not matched to a gene: 10. The V gene's germline CDR1 is MNHNY and CDR2 SVGAGI (reference sequence). The CDR3 length is 15 residues. CDR3 coding DNA: TGTGCCAGCAGTGGAAAGAGGGACAGTTCTGAAAAACTGTTTTTT. It codes for CASSGKRDSSEKLFF.

This rearrangement joins TRBV6-5 to TRBJ2-3; 11 bases align to TRBD2. The trim removed 2 bases at V and 0 bases at J, leaving 1 base unmatched. This CDR3 is 16 amino acids long. Germline-derived CDR1 and CDR2 are MNHEY and SVGAGI. The CDR3 bases are TGTGCCAGCAGTTACGGACTAGCGGGTAGCACAGATACGCAGTATTTT. This encodes CASSYGLAGSTDTQYF.

The chain has TRBV18 and TRBJ2-5, with a weak D call TRBD2 (6 bases). Germline CDR1 KGHSH, CDR2 LQKENI. This CDR3 is 13 amino acids long. Trimming took 4 bases from V and 3 from J, leaving 9 bases between them. The CDR3 protein is CASSRGVEETQYF. In DNA, the CDR3 is TGTGCCAGCTCACGGGGGGTTGAAGAGACCCAGTACTTC.

This clone was counted once. The rearrangement links TRBV7-9 to TRBJ2-1, with a weak D call TRBD1 (7 bases). The germline V gene has CDR1 SEHNR and CDR2 FQNEAQ (reference sequence). CDR3 size: 16 residues. V lost 4 bases to trimming and J lost 1 base, with 14 bases between them. The CDR3 DNA follows: TGTGCCAGCAGCTCAGGGGGGCCCCTTTCCTACAATGAGCAGTTCTTC. It specifies CASSSGGPLSYNEQFF.

Here the CDR3 DNA reads TGTGCCTGGAGGGACAGGGGTAATTCACCCCTCCACTTT. Translation gives CAWRDRGNSPLHF. The chain links TRBV30 to TRBJ1-6, with 9 bases lining up with TRBD1. V dropped 3 bases and J dropped 6; count of bases not matched to a gene: 0. The CDR3 has 13 amino acids. The V gene's germline CDR1 is GTSNPN and CDR2 SVGIG (reference sequence).

The gene calls are TRBV2 and TRBJ2-7; 7 positions match TRBD2. The CDR3 has 14 amino acids. CDR1 is SNHLY and CDR2 is FYNNEI in the germline V gene. V trimming: 6 bases; J trimming: 1 base; junction bases outside the gene matches: 6. The CDR3 DNA reads TGTGCCAGCAGGGGCGACGGGGGGTCCTACGAGCAGTACTTC. Protein sequence: CASRGDGGSYEQYF.

This chain links TRBV5-1 with TRBJ2-5; TRBD2 might be the D (7 bases). CDR1 is SGHRS, CDR2 YFSETQ, per germline. The CDR3 is 15 amino acids. V gave up 2 bases and J gave up 4 bases, with 15 bases separating them. This CDR3 reads CASSFDRGARETQYF. CDR3 sequence (DNA): TGCGCCAGCAGCTTTGATCGGGGGGCAAGAGAGACCCAGTACTTC.

V gene TRBV6-1 combines with J gene TRBJ1-5, with D maybe TRBD1 (5 bases). The CDR3 length is 16 residues. From germline, CDR1 is MNHNS and CDR2 SASEGT. Deletions cut 3 bases from V and 4 bases from J, with 16 bases between. The CDR3 here is CASSEGTAGGNQPQHF. CDR3 sequence (DNA): TGTGCCAGCAGTGAGGGGACCGCCGGGGGTAATCAGCCCCAGCATTTT.